Listed below are T cell receptor gamma chains from one sample, sequenced in a study of γδ T cells in repeated Plasmodium falciparum infection. TCRdb made new clone calls on the multiplex PCR reads using CATT. The table records more than 4,500 gamma-chain clones, under 4% of them present only once. What was sequenced was gamma-delta T cells from blood. These receptors were obtained from a pool of human donors (malaria-infected and uninfected, not separated). The CDR3 runs from the conserved cysteine through the conserved F or W. Clone size is given for some rows only: seen once, a few or many times, or a class if the clone is expanded.

j_call | clone_size | v_call | cdr3_nt | cdr3_aa
TRGJP | large | TRGV9 | TGTGCCTTGTGGGAGGGCGGCCCCCAGACCCCCCAAGAGTTGGGCAAAAAAATCAAGGTATTT | CALWEGGPQTPQELGKKIKVF
TRGJP | many | TRGV9 | TGTGCCTTGTGGGACACGGCCGGGATGGGCAAAAAAATCAAGGTATTT | CALWDTAGMGKKIKVF
TRGJP | medium-sized | TRGV9 | TGTGCCTTGTGGGAGGTGAAGGTGGGCAAAAAAATCAAGGTATTT | CALWEVKVGKKIKVF
TRGJ1/TRGJ2 | medium-sized | TRGV9 | TGTGCCTTGTGCCTCAGAAGTTATTATAAGAAACTCTTT | CALCLRSYYKKLF
TRGJP | medium-sized | TRGV9 | TGTGCCTTGTGGGAGTCACAAGAGTTGGGCAAAAAAATCAAGGTATTT | CALWESQELGKKIKVF
TRGJ1/TRGJ2 | medium-sized | TRGV4 | TGTGCCACCTGGGATGGGCGCAATTATTATAAGAAACTCTTT | CATWDGRNYYKKLF
TRGJ1/TRGJ2 | - | TRGV4 | TGTGCCACCTGGGACGGTAATTATAAGAAACTCTTT | CATWDGNYKKLF
TRGJ1/TRGJ2 | medium-sized | TRGV5 | TGTGCCACCTGGGAATTCCGAGAGAAACTCTTT | CATWEFREKLF
TRGJP | medium-sized | TRGV9 | TGTGCCTTGTGGGAGCCCCCGCAAGAGTTGGGCAAAAAAATCAAGGTATTT | CALWEPPQELGKKIKVF
TRGJP1 | hyperexpanded | TRGV4 | TGTGCCACCTGGGAGGGGGTATGGGGCACTGGTTGGTTCAAGATATTT | CATWEGVWGTGWFKIF
TRGJ1/TRGJ2 | many | TRGV9 | TGTGCCTTGTGGGAGGCGTCAAGAAAACTCTTT | CALWEASRKLF
TRGJP | - | TRGV9 | TGTGCCTTGTGGGAGGTGCCTTGGGTGGGCAAAAAAATCAAGGTATTT | CALWEVPWVGKKIKVF
TRGJ1/TRGJ2 | medium-sized | TRGV4 | TGTGCCACCTGGGATGGAAGTTATTATAAGAAACTCTTT | CATWDGSYYKKLF
TRGJ1/TRGJ2 | medium-sized | TRGV9 | TGTGCCTTGTGGGAGACCCTCCATAAGAAACTCTTT | CALWETLHKKLF
TRGJP | large | TRGV9 | TGTGCCTTGTGGGAGGCCCTGGAAGAGTTGGGCAAAAAAATCAAGGTATTT | CALWEALEELGKKIKVF
TRGJ1/TRGJ2 | medium-sized | TRGV4 | TGTGCCACCTGGGATGACGGCCATTATTATAAGAAACTCTTT | CATWDDGHYYKKLF
TRGJP | many | TRGV9 | TGTGCCTTGTGGGACTCAAGTCAGGAGTTGGGCAAAAAAATCAAGGTATTT | CALWDSSQELGKKIKVF
TRGJ1/TRGJ2 | medium-sized | TRGV4 | TGTGCCACCTGGGATGGGCCTTTGCATACTCAACTCTTT | CATWDGPLHTQLF
TRGJ1/TRGJ2 | medium-sized | TRGV8 | TGTGCCACCTGGGATAGTTGGAATTATAAGAAACTCTTT | CATWDSWNYKKLF
TRGJP | few | TRGV9 | TGTGCCTTGTGGGAGGTGAATCCCCAAGAGTTGGGCAAAAAAATCAAGGTATTT | CALWEVNPQELGKKIKVF
TRGJ1/TRGJ2 | medium-sized | TRGV4 | TGTGCCACCTGGGATGGGCCTTTGTCGACGAGGTATTATTATAAGAAACTCTTT | CATWDGPLSTRYYYKKLF
TRGJ1/TRGJ2 | medium-sized | TRGV5 | TGTGCCACCTGGGACGGATCAAGTTATAAGAAACTCTTT | CATWDGSSYKKLF
TRGJP | many | TRGV9 | TGTGCCTTGTGGTCCCAATTGGGCAAAAAAATCAAGGTATTT | CALWSQLGKKIKVF
TRGJP | few | TRGV9 | TGTGCCTTGTGGGAGGTGTCACAAGAGTTGAGCAAAAAAATCAAGGTATTT | CALWEVSQELSKKIKVF
TRGJ1/TRGJ2 | medium-sized | TRGV9 | TGCGCATTTGTCCGAGATAAGAAACTCTTT | CAFVRDKKLF
TRGJP | many | TRGV9 | TGTGCCTTGTGGGAATCGGAGCAAGAGTTGGGCAAAAAAATCAAGGTATTT | CALWESEQELGKKIKVF
TRGJP | medium-sized | TRGV9 | TGTGCCTTGTGGGAGGTGCGACAAGAGTTGGGCAAAAAAATCAAGGTATTT | CALWEVRQELGKKIKVF
TRGJP | - | TRGV9 | TGTGCCTTGTGGGCGGTATCGCAAGAGTTGGGCAAAAAGATCAAGGTATTT | CALWAVSQELGKKIKVF
TRGJP | many | TRGV9 | TGTGCCTTGTGGGAGGTGCAAGGAGAGTTGGGCAAAAAAATCAAGGTATTT | CALWEVQGELGKKIKVF
TRGJ1/TRGJ2 | large | TRGV5 | TGTGCCACCTGGACAGGTTATTATAAGAAACTCTTT | CATWTGYYKKLF
TRGJ1/TRGJ2 | medium-sized | TRGV4 | TGTGCCACCTGGGATAGGCCCTTGTACCGAATGGATTATTATAAGAAACTCTTT | CATWDRPLYRMDYYKKLF
TRGJ1/TRGJ2 | many | TRGV8 | TGTGCCACCTGGGACCCCACTTATTATAAGAAACTCTTT | CATWDPTYYKKLF
TRGJ1/TRGJ2 | many | TRGV4 | TGTGCCACCTGGGATCAATATTATAAGAAACTCTTT | CATWDQYYKKLF
TRGJP | few | TRGV9 | TGTGCCTTGTGGGAGGGGAAAAAAGAGTTGGGCAAAAAAATCAAGGTATTT | CALWEGKKELGKKIKVF
TRGJP | medium-sized | TRGV9 | TGTGCCTTGTGGGAGGTCCGAAAGCAAGAGTTGGGCAAAAAAATCAAGGTATTT | CALWEVRKQELGKKIKVF
TRGJ1/TRGJ2 | medium-sized | TRGV9 | TGTGCCTTGTGGGAGGTGCAAACCAGGAAGAAACTCTTT | CALWEVQTRKKLF
TRGJ1/TRGJ2 | - | TRGV4 | TGTGCCACCTTTAAGGTGGGTCCTAAACTCTTT | CATFKVGPKLF
TRGJP | large | TRGV9 | TGTGCCTTGTGGGGTTACTCAGAGTTGGGCAAAAAAATCAAGGTATTT | CALWGYSELGKKIKVF
TRGJP | large | TRGV9 | TGTGCCTTGTGGAACCCCGCGTTGGGCAAAAAAATCAAGGTATTT | CALWNPALGKKIKVF
TRGJ1/TRGJ2 | medium-sized | TRGV4 | TGTGCCACCTGGGAGAATTATTATAAGAAACTCTTT | CATWENYYKKLF
TRGJP | medium-sized | TRGV9 | TGTGCCTTGTGGGAGGCCAAGCAAGAGTTGGGCAAAAAAATCAAGGTATTT | CALWEAKQELGKKIKVF
TRGJ1/TRGJ2 | medium-sized | TRGV2 | TGTGCCACCTGGGACGGGCGACGAATGAGCAAGAAACTCTTT | CATWDGRRMSKKLF
TRGJ1/TRGJ2 | medium-sized | TRGV8 | TGTGCCACCTGGGATAAACGTTCGGCTTATAAGAAACTCTTT | CATWDKRSAYKKLF
TRGJP2 | large | TRGV9 | TGTGCCTTGTGGGAGGTGTTTAGAAGTAGTGATTGGATCAAGACGTTT | CALWEVFRSSDWIKTF
TRGJ1/TRGJ2 | many | TRGV4 | TGTGCCACCTGGGACGGAACTCATTATTATAAGAAACTCTTT | CATWDGTHYYKKLF
TRGJP2 | - | TRGV8 | TGTGCCACCTGGGTTCACCCTCTGGGTAGTGACTGGATCAAGACGTTT | CATWVHPLGSDWIKTF
TRGJP | medium-sized | TRGV9 | TGTGCCTTGTGGGAGGTGTTTGGGGAGTTGGGCAAAAAAATCAAGGTATTT | CALWEVFGELGKKIKVF